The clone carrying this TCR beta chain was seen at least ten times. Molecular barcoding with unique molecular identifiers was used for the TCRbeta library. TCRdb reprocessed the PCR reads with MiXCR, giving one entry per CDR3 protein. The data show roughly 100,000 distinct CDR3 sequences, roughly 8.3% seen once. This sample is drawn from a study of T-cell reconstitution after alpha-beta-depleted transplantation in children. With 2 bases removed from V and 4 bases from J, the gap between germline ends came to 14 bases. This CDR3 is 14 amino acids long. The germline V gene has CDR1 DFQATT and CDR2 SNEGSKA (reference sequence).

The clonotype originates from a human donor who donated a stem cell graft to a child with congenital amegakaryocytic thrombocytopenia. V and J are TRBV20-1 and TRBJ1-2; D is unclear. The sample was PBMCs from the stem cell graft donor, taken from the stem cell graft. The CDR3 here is CSARPVVRSYGYTF. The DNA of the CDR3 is TGCAGTGCTAGACCTGTCGTAAGAAGCTATGGCTACACCTTC.